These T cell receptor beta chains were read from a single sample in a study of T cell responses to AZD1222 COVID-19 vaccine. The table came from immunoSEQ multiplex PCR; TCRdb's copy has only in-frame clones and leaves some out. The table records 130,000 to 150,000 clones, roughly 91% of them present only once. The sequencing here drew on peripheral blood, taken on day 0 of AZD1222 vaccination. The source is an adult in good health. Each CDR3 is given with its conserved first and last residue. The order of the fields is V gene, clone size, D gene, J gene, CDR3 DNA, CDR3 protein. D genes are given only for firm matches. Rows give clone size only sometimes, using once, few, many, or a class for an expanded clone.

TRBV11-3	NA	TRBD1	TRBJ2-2	TGTGCCAGCAGCTTGAGGGGGCCCGGCACCGGGGAGCTGTTTTTT	CASSLRGPGTGELFF
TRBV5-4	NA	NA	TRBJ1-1	TGTGCCAGCAGCTTGGGCCCCGGCATAGAAGCTTTCTTT	CASSLGPGIEAFF
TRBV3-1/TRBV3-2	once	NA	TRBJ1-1	TGTGCCAGCAGCCGGGGGCGGTCTGAAGCTTTCTTT	CASSRGRSEAFF
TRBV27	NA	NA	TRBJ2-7	TGTGCCAGCAGTTTAGTGGAGGGCTACGAGCAGTACTTC	CASSLVEGYEQYF
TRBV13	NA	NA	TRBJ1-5	TGTGCCAGCAGCGACCGAGAAAGCAATCAGCCCCAGCATTTT	CASSDRESNQPQHF
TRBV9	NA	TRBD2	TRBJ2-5	TGTGCCAGCAGCGTCGGCGGGGGGGCCCGAGAGACCCAGTACTTC	CASSVGGGARETQYF
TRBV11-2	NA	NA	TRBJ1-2	TGTGCCAGCAGCTTAGGAGGACAGATCTATGGCTACACCTTC	CASSLGGQIYGYTF
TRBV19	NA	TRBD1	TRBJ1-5	TGTGCCAGCGTTAGCCGGGACAGGGGGTCCCAGCCCCAGCATTTT	CASVSRDRGSQPQHF
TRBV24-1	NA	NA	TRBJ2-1	TGTGCCACCAGTGATCCCTCTGGCGATGAGCAGTTCTTC	CATSDPSGDEQFF
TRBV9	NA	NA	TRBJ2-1	TGTGCCAGCAGCGGGAGGGACTTTATAGACAATGAGCAGTTCTTC	CASSGRDFIDNEQFF
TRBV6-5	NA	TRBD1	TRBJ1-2	TGTGCCAGCAGCACAGGGGTTAACTATGGCTACACCTTC	CASSTGVNYGYTF
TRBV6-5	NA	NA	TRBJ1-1	TGTGCCAGCGGGGCTTTGCCCGAAGCTTTCTTT	CASGALPEAFF
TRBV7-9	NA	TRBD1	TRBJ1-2	TGTGCCAGCAGCCCGGGGGCCGGGACAGGGGGCTACGGCTACACCTTC	CASSPGAGTGGYGYTF
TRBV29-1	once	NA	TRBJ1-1	TGCAGCGTCGGCAGGGTAGGGGGTGGGGACACTGAAGCTTTCTTT	CSVGRVGGGDTEAFF
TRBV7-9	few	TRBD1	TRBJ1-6	TGTGCCAGCAGCTACCAAGGGACAGGGAGTAACTCACCCCTCCACTTT	CASSYQGTGSNSPLHF
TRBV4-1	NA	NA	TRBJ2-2	TGCGCCAGCAGCCAAGAACCGGTCGGCGGGGAGCTGTTTTTT	CASSQEPVGGELFF
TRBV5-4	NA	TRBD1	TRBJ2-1	TGTGCCAGCAGCTTAACAGGGGGCGCCGACAATGAGCAGTTCTTC	CASSLTGGADNEQFF
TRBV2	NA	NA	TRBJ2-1	TGTGCCAGCAGTTTACAGGGAAATGAGCAGTTCTTC	CASSLQGNEQFF
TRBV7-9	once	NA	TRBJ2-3	TGTGCCAGCAGGATAGAGGTGGAGGGGGTTCGGACAGATACGCAGTATTTT	CASRIEVEGVRTDTQYF
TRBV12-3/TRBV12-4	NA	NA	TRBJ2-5	TGTGCCAGCAGTTATAACTTACAAGAGACCCAGTACTTC	CASSYNLQETQYF
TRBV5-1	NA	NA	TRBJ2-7	TGCGCCAGCAGCTTGGGGCACGAGCAGTACTTC	CASSLGHEQYF
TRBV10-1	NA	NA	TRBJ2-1	TGCGCCACCTCGCGGGCCAGCTCCTACAATGAGCAGTTCTTC	CATSRASSYNEQFF
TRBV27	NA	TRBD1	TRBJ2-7	TGTGCCAGCAGTTTACTCCCCTTGACAGGGATTCCCTACGAGCAGTACTTC	CASSLLPLTGIPYEQYF
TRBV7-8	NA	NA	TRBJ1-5	TGTGCCAGCAGCTTAGAGGTTCAGCCCCAGCATTTT	CASSLEVQPQHF
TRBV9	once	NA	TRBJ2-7	TGTGCCAGTCAGGGGAGCTCCTACGAGCAGTACTTC	CASQGSSYEQYF
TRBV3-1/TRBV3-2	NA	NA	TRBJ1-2	TGTGCCAGCAGCCAAGCCAGGTCCTATGGCTACACCTTC	CASSQARSYGYTF
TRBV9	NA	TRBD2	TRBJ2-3	TGTGCCAGCAGCGCTAGCGGGGTTACAGATACGCAGTATTTT	CASSASGVTDTQYF
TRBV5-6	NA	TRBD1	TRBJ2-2	TGTGCCAGCAGCTTCGTGGACAGGATGAACACCGGGGAGCTGTTTTTT	CASSFVDRMNTGELFF
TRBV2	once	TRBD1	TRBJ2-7	TGTGCCAGCAGGCCACAGGGGCTCACCTACGAGCAGTACTTC	CASRPQGLTYEQYF
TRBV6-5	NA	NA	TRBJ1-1	TGTGCCAGCAGGACAGGCTTTCCGGGCACTGAAGCTTTCTTT	CASRTGFPGTEAFF
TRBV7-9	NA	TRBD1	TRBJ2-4	TGTGCCAGCAGCCGACAGGGGGGAGCCAAAAACATTCAGTACTTC	CASSRQGGAKNIQYF
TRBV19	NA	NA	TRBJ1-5	TGTGCCAGTAGGGGAGCAGGGTTGGGACAGCCCCAGCATTTT	CASRGAGLGQPQHF
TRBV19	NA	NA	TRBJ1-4	TGTGCCAGTACTTCCCGGGTCTCAACTAATGAAAAACTGTTTTTT	CASTSRVSTNEKLFF